This passage covers 8 T cell receptor beta chains from one sample sequenced in a study of pediatric ulcerative colitis. Profiling relied on immunoSEQ multiplex PCR, and the TCRdb table lists in-frame clones only, not all of them. The sample lists tens of thousands of clones, over 70% occurring once. The sample taken for sequencing was blood. The origin of the receptors is a boy aged 10-17 years with moderate ulcerative colitis.

The chain recombines TRBV7-9 with TRBJ1-1; no definite D call. The germline CDR1 and CDR2 sequences are SEHNR and FQNEAQ (reference sequence). The V end lost 1 base, the J end lost 1 base, and 10 bases lay between the germline ends. The CDR3 consists of 15 residues. The CDR3 DNA sequence: TGTGCCAGCAGCTTAGTCCAAGGAAGGAACACTGAAGCTTTCTTT. Protein sequence: CASSLVQGRNTEAFF.

The chain employs TRBV4-3 and TRBJ1-4; 9 bases line up with TRBD1. With V trimmed by 2 bases and J by 8 bases, 12 bases remained unmatched. Germline CDR1 reads LGHNA; CDR2 reads YSLEER. The CDR3 covers 17 residues. CDR3 amino acids: CASSQPGPGQGAEKLFF. The DNA of the CDR3 is TGCGCCAGCAGCCAACCCGGGCCGGGACAGGGAGCCGAAAAACTGTTTTTT.

This clone showed up just once. The DNA of the CDR3 is TGCAGCGTTTCCTCCTACAATGAGCAGTTCTTC. It encodes CSVSSYNEQFF. The chain uses TRBV29-1 and TRBJ2-1, with D unclear. Germline V gene sequence: CDR1 SQVTM, CDR2 ANQGSEA. V lost 5 bases and J 0 bases, leaving 2 bases between the germline ends. The CDR3 sequence is 11 residues long.

This clone was seen a few times. V and J are TRBV20-1 and TRBJ1-1; D might be TRBD1 (6 bases). V lost 6 bases and J 14 bases, leaving 19 bases between the germline ends. The CDR3 length is 11 residues. Germline CDR1 reads DFQATT; CDR2 reads SNEGSKA (reference sequence). The CDR3 region is CSAPGRGRSFF. Here the CDR3 DNA reads TGCAGTGCCCCCGGGAGGGGGAGGAGCTTCTTT.

V gene TRBV19 combines with J gene TRBJ2-3, with 9 bases aligning to TRBD1. This CDR3 contains 15 residues. The V gene end was trimmed by 7 bases and the J gene end by 2 bases; junction bases not matched to a gene: 7. Germline CDR1 LNHDA, CDR2 SQIVND (reference sequence). CDR3 amino acids: CASTRDRGNTDTQYF. DNA for the CDR3: TGTGCCAGTACCCGAGACAGGGGGAACACAGATACGCAGTATTTT.

V gene TRBV7-9 combines with J gene TRBJ2-1; TRBD1 agrees at 12 bases. Germline CDR1 SEHNR, CDR2 FQNEAQ (reference sequence). This CDR3 comprises 15 residues. J was trimmed by 7 bases and V by 5 bases; bases with no gene match: 6. CDR3 sequence (DNA): TGTGCCAGCAGCCCGGGACAGGGGGCATGGAATGAGCAGTTCTTC. Protein product: CASSPGQGAWNEQFF.

The rearrangement links TRBV10-2 to TRBJ1-1; D uncertain. Germline-derived CDR1 and CDR2 are WSHSY and SAAADI. CDR3 size: 14 residues. Between the trimmed V and J ends, which lost 5 bases and 6 bases, there was a span of 16 bases. CDR3: CASSQLRSGSEAFF. In nucleotides, the CDR3 is TGCGCCAGCAGTCAGCTAAGAAGTGGCTCTGAAGCTTTCTTT.

CDR3 amino acids: CSVGAGTGAYEQYF. The CDR3, as DNA: TGCAGCGTTGGGGCCGGGACAGGTGCCTACGAGCAGTACTTC. The rearrangement joins TRBV29-1 to TRBJ2-7; 8 positions match TRBD1. In germline, CDR1 is SQVTM, CDR2 ANQGSEA. V trimming: 4 bases; J trimming: 2 bases; junction bases outside the gene matches: 7. The CDR3 consists of 14 residues.